This T cell receptor beta chain was profiled in a study of T cell responses to AZD1222 COVID-19 vaccine. Study-wide points: Reports indicate that nearly half of spike-specific TCRs are directed at unmutated variant regions. White British donors predominated, females outnumbered males, and clonal diversity was possibly underestimated. Spike-specific TCR breadth and depth were elevated following two AZD1222 doses.

Germline V gene sequence: CDR1 KGHSH, CDR2 LQKENI. V trimming: 2 bases; J trimming: 2 bases; junction bases outside the gene matches: 3. The CDR3 length is 16 residues. Here immunoSEQ multiplex PCR was the method, and the copy in TCRdb shows in-frame clones only, minus some. The sample's table shows over 120,000 clones. On this clone itself: The antigen is not known.

The chain is built from TRBV18 and TRBJ2-3, with TRBD1 matching 11 bases. Sample: peripheral blood. The sequence came from an adult in good health. The CDR3 here is CASSPGTGGYTDTQYF. CDR3 in DNA: TGTGCCAGCTCACCAGGGACAGGGGGTTACACAGATACGCAGTATTTT.